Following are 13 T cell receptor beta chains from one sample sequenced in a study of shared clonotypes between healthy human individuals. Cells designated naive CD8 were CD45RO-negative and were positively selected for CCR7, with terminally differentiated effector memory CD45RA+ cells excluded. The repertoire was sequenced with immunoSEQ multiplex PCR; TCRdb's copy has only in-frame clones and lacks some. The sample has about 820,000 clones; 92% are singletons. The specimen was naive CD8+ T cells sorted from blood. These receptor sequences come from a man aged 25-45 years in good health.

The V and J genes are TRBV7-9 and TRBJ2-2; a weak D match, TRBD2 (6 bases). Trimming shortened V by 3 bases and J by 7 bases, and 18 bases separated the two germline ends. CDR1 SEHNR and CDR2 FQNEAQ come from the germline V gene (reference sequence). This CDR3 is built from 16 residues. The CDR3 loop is CASSFKGTLRGGELFF. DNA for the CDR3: TGTGCCAGCAGCTTTAAAGGGACTCTACGCGGCGGGGAGCTGTTTTTT.

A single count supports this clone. This chain's CDR3 is CASSSNPTGVLPYEQYF. CDR3 nucleotides: TGTGCCAGCAGCTCTAACCCTACAGGGGTTCTCCCCTACGAGCAGTACTTC. The chain has TRBV5-4 and TRBJ2-7, with 7 bases fitting TRBD1. Per the germline V gene, CDR1 is SGHNT and CDR2 is YYREEE (reference sequence). The V segment lost 3 bases and the J segment 2 bases; nucleotides outside the gene matches: 14. This CDR3 is built from 17 residues.

This CDR3 is CASSLGTSAFNEQFF. The CDR3 DNA is TGCGCCAGCAGCCTAGGGACTAGCGCGTTCAATGAGCAGTTCTTC. V and J are TRBV4-1 and TRBJ2-1, with 10 positions matching TRBD2. The CDR3 is made up of 15 amino acids. The V and J ends lost 4 bases and 6 bases, in that order; junction bases with no gene match: 6. Germline-derived CDR1 and CDR2 are MGHRA and YSYEKL.

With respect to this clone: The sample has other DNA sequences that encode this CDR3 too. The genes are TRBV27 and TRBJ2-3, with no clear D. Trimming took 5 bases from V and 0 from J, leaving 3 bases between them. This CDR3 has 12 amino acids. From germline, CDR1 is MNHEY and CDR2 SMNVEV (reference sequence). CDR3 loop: CASSPSTDTQYF. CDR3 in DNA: TGTGCCAGCAGTCCAAGCACAGATACGCAGTATTTT.

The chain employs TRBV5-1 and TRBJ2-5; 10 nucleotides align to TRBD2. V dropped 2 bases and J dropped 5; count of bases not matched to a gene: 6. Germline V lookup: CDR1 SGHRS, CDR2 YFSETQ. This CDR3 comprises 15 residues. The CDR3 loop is CASSLGTSDAETQYF. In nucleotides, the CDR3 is TGCGCCAGCAGCTTAGGGACTAGCGATGCCGAGACCCAGTACTTC. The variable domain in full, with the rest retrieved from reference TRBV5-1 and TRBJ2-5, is KAGVTQTPRYLIKTRGQQVTLSCSPISGHRSVSWYQQTPGQGLQFLFEYFSETQRNKGNFPGRFSGRQFSNSRSEMNVSTLELGDSALYLCASSLGTSDAETQYFGPGTRLLVL.

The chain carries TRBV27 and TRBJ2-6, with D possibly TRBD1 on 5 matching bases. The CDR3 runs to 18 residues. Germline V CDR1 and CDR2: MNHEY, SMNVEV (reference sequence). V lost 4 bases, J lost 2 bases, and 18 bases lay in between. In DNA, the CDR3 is TGTGCCAGCAGTTCCTCGGGTGGGGCACTCACTGGGGCCAACGTCCTGACTTTC. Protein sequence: CASSSSGGALTGANVLTF.

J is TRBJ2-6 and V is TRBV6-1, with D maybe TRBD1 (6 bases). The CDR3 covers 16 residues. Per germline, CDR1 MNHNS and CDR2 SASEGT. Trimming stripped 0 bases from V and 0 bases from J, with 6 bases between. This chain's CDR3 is CASSEAGHSGANVLTF. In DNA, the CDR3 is TGTGCCAGCAGTGAAGCGGGACACTCTGGGGCCAACGTCCTGACTTTC.

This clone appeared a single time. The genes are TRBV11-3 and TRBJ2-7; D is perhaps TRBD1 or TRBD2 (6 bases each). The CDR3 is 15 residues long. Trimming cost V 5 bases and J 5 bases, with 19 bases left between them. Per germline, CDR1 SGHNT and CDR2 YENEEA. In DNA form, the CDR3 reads TGTGCCAGCAGCCCTCGACTAGGGGGTTTCGACGAGCAGTACTTC. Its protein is CASSPRLGGFDEQYF.

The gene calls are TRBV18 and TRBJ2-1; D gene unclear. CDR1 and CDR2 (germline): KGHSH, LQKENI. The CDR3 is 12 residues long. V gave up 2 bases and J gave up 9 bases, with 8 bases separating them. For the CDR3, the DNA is TGTGCCAGCTCACCAAAAGTAGGTGAGCAGTTCTTC. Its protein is CASSPKVGEQFF.

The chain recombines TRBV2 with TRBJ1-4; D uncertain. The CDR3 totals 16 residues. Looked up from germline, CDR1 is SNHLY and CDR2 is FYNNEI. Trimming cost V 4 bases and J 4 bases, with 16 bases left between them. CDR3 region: CASSGTPRTSNEKLFF. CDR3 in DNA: TGTGCCAGCAGTGGAACCCCAAGAACAAGTAATGAAAAACTGTTTTTT.

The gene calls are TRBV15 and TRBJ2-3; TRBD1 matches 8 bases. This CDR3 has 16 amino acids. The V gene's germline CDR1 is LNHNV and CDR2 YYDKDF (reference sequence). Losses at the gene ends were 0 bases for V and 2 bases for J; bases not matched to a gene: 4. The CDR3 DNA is TGTGCCACCAGCAGAGATTGGACAGGGAACACAGATACGCAGTATTTT. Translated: CATSRDWTGNTDTQYF.

CDR3 nucleotides: TGTGCCAGCAGTATCATAGCGGGAGGAAACACCGGGGAGCTGTTTTTT. Its protein is CASSIIAGGNTGELFF. The V gene is TRBV27, the J gene TRBJ2-2; 10 bases agree with TRBD2. Germline CDR1 and CDR2: MNHEY and SMNVEV (reference sequence). The V segment lost 5 bases and the J segment 2 bases; nucleotides outside the gene matches: 5. The CDR3 spans 16 residues.

CDR3 bases: TGCAGCGTGGGGGGTGGGGACAGTAAATCCTACGAGCAGTACTTC. Translated: CSVGGGDSKSYEQYF. The chain is built from TRBV29-1 and TRBJ2-7, with D maybe TRBD1 (7 bases). The CDR3 length is 15 residues. From germline, CDR1 is SQVTM and CDR2 ANQGSEA. V lost 6 bases to trimming and J lost 1 base, with 19 bases between them.